This passage covers 8 T cell receptor beta chains from one sample sequenced in a study of OX40 agonist ivuxolimab in advanced cancers. The method was immunoSEQ multiplex PCR; TCRdb's version includes in-frame clones alone and lacks a portion of them. The sample includes several thousand clones, around 80% seen only once; the top ten take 73%. Sequencing used CD4+ or CD8+ T cells sorted from blood, obtained in a trial of the OX40 agonist ivuxolimab. Receptor source: an adult with an advanced solid tumor such as melanoma, head and neck, liver or kidney cancer.

This chain links TRBV6-5 with TRBJ2-7; a weak D match, TRBD1 (6 bases). Germline values: CDR1 MNHEY, CDR2 SVGAGI. CDR3 size: 14 residues. Trimming took 5 bases from V and 4 from J, leaving 15 bases between them. The CDR3 DNA sequence: TGTGCCAGCAGTCCTTCGGACAGTTTTTACGAGCAGTACTTC. Protein: CASSPSDSFYEQYF.

The rearrangement uses TRBV7-9 and TRBJ2-1, with D hard to call. The CDR3 extends over 14 amino acids. CDR1 and CDR2 (germline): SEHNR, FQNEAQ (reference sequence). Trimming took off 3 bases at V and 8 bases at J, with 14 bases between the two ends. CDR3 region: CASSFGVDAHEQFF. Here the CDR3 DNA reads TGTGCCAGCAGCTTTGGTGTGGACGCCCATGAGCAGTTCTTC. Full variable domain (rest looked up from reference TRBV7-9 and TRBJ2-1): DTGVSQNPRHKITKRGQNVTFRCDPISEHNRLYWYRQTLGQGPEFLTYFQNEAQLEKSRLLSDRFSAERPKGSFSTLEIQRTEQGDSAMYLCASSFGVDAHEQFFGPGTRLTVL.

The rearrangement links TRBV5-1 to TRBJ2-7, with D uncertain. The CDR3 loop spans 11 amino acids. V lost 3 bases, J lost 7 bases, and 8 bases lay in between. Looked up from germline, CDR1 is SGHRS and CDR2 is YFSETQ. The CDR3 region has the DNA TGCGCCAGCAGCTCCGGACCAGAGCAGTACTTC. Translated: CASSSGPEQYF.

As to this clone: At one end the junction does not follow the germline gene, possibly because of a read error. The V gene is TRBV6-6, the J gene TRBJ1-1, with D hard to call. Germline values: CDR1 MNHNY, CDR2 SVGAGI (reference sequence). The CDR3 contains 12 residues. The CDR3 DNA reads as TGTGCCAGCAGTTACGGCTCACCTGATGCTTTCTTT. Translation gives CASSYGSPDAFF.

In its sample, this clone is medium-sized. This chain connects TRBV27 to TRBJ2-7; D not certain. Germline CDR1 and CDR2: MNHEY and SMNVEV (reference sequence). CDR3 size: 14 residues. V was cut by 4 bases and J by 6 bases, with 16 bases left in between. CDR3 DNA sequence: TGTGCCAGCAGTTCCTCCCCAGTCCCAAGCGAGCAGTACTTC. Encoded protein: CASSSSPVPSEQYF.

This chain links TRBV4-1 with TRBJ2-1, with 14 bases lining up with TRBD2. Germline lookup yields CDR1 MGHRA and CDR2 YSYEKL. V was pared by 2 bases and J by 9 bases, with 6 bases of the junction left unmatched. This CDR3 spans 16 amino acids. CDR3 region: CASSQSGLAGEFEQFF. The CDR3 nucleotides are TGCGCCAGCAGCCAATCGGGACTAGCGGGGGAGTTTGAGCAGTTCTTC.

This rearrangement joins TRBV9 to TRBJ2-5; D is unresolved. V lost 0 bases, J lost 1 base, and 10 bases lay in between. The CDR3 is 15 residues long. Germline V gene sequence: CDR1 SGDLS, CDR2 YYNGEE. In nucleotides, the CDR3 is TGTGCCAGCAGCGTAGTGGCGGCGCTCCAAGAGACCCAGTACTTC. This sequence encodes CASSVVAALQETQYF.

The chain joins TRBV7-7 to TRBJ2-7; D is perhaps TRBD1 or TRBD2 (5 bases each). CDR1 SSHAT and CDR2 FNYEAQ come from the germline V gene (reference sequence). V gave up 5 bases and J gave up 3 bases, with 14 bases separating them. The CDR3 totals 14 residues. The DNA for the CDR3 is TGTGCCAGCAGCCCGGGGACGGTCGGCTACGAGCAGTACTTC. Translated, it gives CASSPGTVGYEQYF.